This T cell receptor beta chain was obtained from a study of control samples from healthy donors and cancer patients. The CDR3 is made up of 13 amino acids. V shed 4 bases and J shed 6 bases, with 12 bases lying between them. CDR1 and CDR2 (germline): SGHDN, FVKESK. Sequenced by immunoSEQ multiplex PCR; TCRdb stores in-frame clones only, minus some. There are fewer than 200,000 clones in the sample; just over 85% occur only once, and 4.5% to 6% lies in the top ten. This sequence joins TRBV14 and TRBJ1-2, with D possibly being TRBD1 (5 bases). Sequenced sample: blood. This TCR was recovered from a woman aged 25 to 39 in good health. The CDR3 nucleotides are TGTGCCAGCAGCCTAAACCTCAGGGATGGCTACACCTTC. It encodes CASSLNLRDGYTF.